This entry describes one T cell receptor beta chain. In the authors' workflow: Estimates of nucleated cell counts were drawn from the amplification of reference gene primers. Profiling relied on immunoSEQ multiplex PCR, and the TCRdb table lists in-frame clones only, not all of them. V, J and clone size reflect that table, while D and trimming were determined from the DNA. The data hold 110,000 to 150,000 clones, with around 87% observed a single time. The data were taken from a study of blood T cell repertoires in COVID-19. Turning to the study itself: Specimens from acute and convalescent COVID-19 originated in the United States, Italy and Spain. PBMCs, B-cell-depleted T cells, or T cells provided the cDNA or gDNA that made up the material.

This receptor was taken from a woman aged 40 to 55 with acute or convalescent COVID-19. Sequenced sample: peripheral blood.

The CDR3 DNA sequence: TGCGCCAGCAGCCAAGCCAGCACGACAGGAGATACGCAGTATTTT. Translation gives CASSQASTTGDTQYF. V gene TRBV4-1 combines with J gene TRBJ2-3; possibly TRBD1 for D (6 bases). V lost 1 base, J lost 5 bases, and 13 bases lay in between. Per germline, CDR1 MGHRA and CDR2 YSYEKL. This CDR3 is 15 amino acids long.